This T cell receptor (beta chain) stems from a study of blood T cell repertoires in COVID-19. The data were produced by immunoSEQ multiplex PCR, yet TCRdb's version contains in-frame clones alone and is incomplete. The table includes some 140,000 clones, 70% to 85% detected once. In this sample, this clone turned up many times. Trimming stripped 4 bases from V and 0 bases from J, with 18 bases between. The CDR3 spans 17 residues. Germline V gene lookup returns CDR1 MNHNS and CDR2 SASEGT. The chain employs TRBV6-1 and TRBJ1-1; D perhaps matches TRBD1 (5 bases). This receptor was identified in a woman aged 80 or over with acute or convalescent COVID-19. The source material was peripheral blood. CDR3 bases: TGTGCCAGCAGTGCAAAAGGGAGGGGTATCGTGAACACTGAAGCTTTCTTT. It specifies CASSAKGRGIVNTEAFF.